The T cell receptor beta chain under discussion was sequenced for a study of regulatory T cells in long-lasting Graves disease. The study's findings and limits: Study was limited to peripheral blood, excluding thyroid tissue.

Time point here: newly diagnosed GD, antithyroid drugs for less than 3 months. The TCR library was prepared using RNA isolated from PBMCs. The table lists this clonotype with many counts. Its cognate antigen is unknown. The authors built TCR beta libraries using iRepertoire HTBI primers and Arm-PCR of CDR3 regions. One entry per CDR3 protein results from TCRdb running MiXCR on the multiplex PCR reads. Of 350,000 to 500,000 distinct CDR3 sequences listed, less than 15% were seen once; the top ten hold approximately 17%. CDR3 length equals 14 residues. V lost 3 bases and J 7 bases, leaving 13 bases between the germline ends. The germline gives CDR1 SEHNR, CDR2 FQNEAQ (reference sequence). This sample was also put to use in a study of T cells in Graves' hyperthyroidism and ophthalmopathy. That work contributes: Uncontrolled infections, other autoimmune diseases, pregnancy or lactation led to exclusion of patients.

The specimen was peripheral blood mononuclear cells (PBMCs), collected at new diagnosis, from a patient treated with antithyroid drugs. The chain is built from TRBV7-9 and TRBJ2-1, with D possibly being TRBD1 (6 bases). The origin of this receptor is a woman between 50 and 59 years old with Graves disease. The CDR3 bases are TGTGCCAGCAGCTTTAGGGAACAGGGTAATGAGCAGTTCTTC. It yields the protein CASSFREQGNEQFF.